This is a list of T cell receptor beta chains from one sample in a study of blood T cell repertoires in COVID-19. Here immunoSEQ multiplex PCR was the method, and the copy in TCRdb shows in-frame clones only, minus some. The sample includes 110,000 or so clones, 85% seen only once; the top ten take 3% to 5%. Sequencing used peripheral blood. Source of these receptors: a man aged 60-69 years with acute or convalescent COVID-19. Both conserved end residues are part of each CDR3.

j_gene,v_gene,CDR3aa
TRBJ1-5,TRBV6-6,CASSPRHGTGGGQPQHF
TRBJ1-3,TRBV28,CASSSRQGAFANTIYF
TRBJ1-5,TRBV7-2,CASSFQGGNQPQHF
TRBJ2-7,TRBV7-2,CASSLTAGDRGVEQYF
TRBJ1-1,TRBV19,CASSTTGGRDTEAFF
TRBJ2-1,TRBV9,CASSGLVPYNEQFF
TRBJ2-2,TRBV3-1/TRBV3-2,CASSSSRGRITGELFF
TRBJ1-1,TRBV5-1,CASSPGQGAHTNTEAFF
TRBJ1-5,TRBV25-1,CASSAGGPQPQHF
TRBJ2-3,TRBV21-1,CASSARLNTDTQYF
TRBJ2-6,TRBV19,CASSIGGQGFSGANVLTF
TRBJ2-1,TRBV29-1,CSVEPAGGEDEQFF
TRBJ1-4,TRBV28,CASIEGSANEKLFF
TRBJ1-4,TRBV28,CASSTPNRTANEKLFF
TRBJ2-1,TRBV9,CASRRSPAGALNEQFF
TRBJ2-1,TRBV24-1,CATSDRRDYNEQFF
TRBJ2-3,TRBV19,CASRPTSGRTDTQYF